Presented here are 22 T cell receptor beta chains from one specimen sequenced in a study of blood T cell repertoires in COVID-19. Generated by immunoSEQ multiplex PCR, the TCRdb table keeps only in-frame clones and is missing some. The table records 85,000 to 130,000 clones, about 88% of them present only once. Sequenced: peripheral blood. These receptor sequences come from a human donor in a cohort sampled during active COVID-19.

This chain uses TRBV2 with TRBJ2-5, with 8 bases identical to TRBD1. Germline CDR1 is SNHLY and CDR2 is FYNNEI. Germline trimming cut 6 bases from V and 4 bases from J; bases unmatched to any gene: 1. This CDR3 is built from 12 residues. The CDR3 nucleotides read TGTGCCAGCAGAGACAGGGGAGAGACCCAGTACTTC. Translated, it gives CASRDRGETQYF.

The chain joins TRBV28 to TRBJ1-5; weak D call: TRBD1 (5 bases). V lost 4 bases to trimming and J lost 7 bases, with 17 bases between them. Germline V gene data show CDR1 as MDHEN and CDR2 as SYDVKM. The CDR3 runs to 15 residues. Here the CDR3 DNA reads TGTGCCAGCAGTTCAAACCCACAGGTTGTCCAGCCCCAGCATTTT. It yields the protein CASSSNPQVVQPQHF.

The chain couples TRBV7-9 to TRBJ2-3; unclear D gene. Per germline, CDR1 SEHNR and CDR2 FQNEAQ (reference sequence). CDR3 length: 14 residues. Trimming pared 4 bases from V and 4 bases from J, leaving 12 bases between. This CDR3 is CASSWSAGADTQYF. The DNA for the CDR3 is TGTGCCAGCAGCTGGTCGGCTGGAGCAGATACGCAGTATTTT.

The chain links TRBV7-9 to TRBJ2-3, with D hard to call. V gave up 1 base and J gave up 5 bases, with 10 bases separating them. Germline assignment: CDR1 SEHNR and CDR2 FQNEAQ (reference sequence). The CDR3 runs to 14 residues. CDR3 nucleotide sequence: TGTGCCAGCAGCTTAGGGGCAGGTGGAGATACGCAGTATTTT. It yields the protein CASSLGAGGDTQYF.

The rearrangement uses TRBV6-6 and TRBJ1-2, with 7 bases fitting TRBD1. There are 21 residues in the CDR3. The J segment lost 8 bases and the V segment lost 5 bases, leaving 32 bases of the junction unmatched. CDR1 and CDR2 (germline): MNHNY, SVGAGI (reference sequence). CDR3 sequence (DNA): TGTGCCAGCAGTCCTAAGATTCCGGGACAGTATTCTCTAACTATGAGGGGAGGCTACACCTTC. It is translated as CASSPKIPGQYSLTMRGGYTF.

Details on this clone: Other DNA sequences from this sample encode an identical CDR3 as well. The chain is built from TRBV11-3 and TRBJ2-2; D might be TRBD1 (6 bases). Germline CDR1 is SGHNT and CDR2 is YENEEA. V was trimmed by 5 bases and J by 1 base, leaving 11 bases between them. CDR3 size: 15 residues. CDR3: CASSPSGQNTGELFF. In DNA form, the CDR3 reads TGTGCCAGCAGCCCGTCGGGACAGAACACCGGGGAGCTGTTTTTT.

This chain links TRBV2 with TRBJ2-1; 14 nucleotides line up with TRBD2. After removal of 8 bases from V and 6 bases from J, the junction contained 12 bases not matched to a gene. The germline V gene has CDR1 SNHLY and CDR2 FYNNEI. The CDR3 length is 17 residues. The CDR3 reads CASAQTSGGGFSNEQFF. In DNA form, the CDR3 reads TGTGCCAGCGCTCAGACTAGCGGGGGGGGGTTTAGCAATGAGCAGTTCTTC.

The V call is TRBV27, the J call TRBJ2-7, with D possibly TRBD1 on 5 matching bases. The V end was cut by 2 bases, the J end by 2 bases, with 7 bases between. The V gene's germline CDR1 is MNHEY and CDR2 SMNVEV (reference sequence). The CDR3 is 13 amino acids. CDR3 in amino acids: CASSLDRTYEQYF. For the CDR3, the DNA is TGTGCCAGCAGTTTAGACAGAACCTACGAGCAGTACTTC.

The V call is TRBV11-2, the J call TRBJ2-7; TRBD2 agrees at 7 bases. The CDR3 extends over 15 amino acids. V was clipped by 2 bases and J by 0 bases; unmatched bases: 4. The germline CDR1 and CDR2 sequences are SGHAT and FQNNGV. The CDR3 sequence is CASSLSLANSYEQYF. The CDR3 DNA is TGTGCCAGCAGCTTATCACTAGCGAACTCCTACGAGCAGTACTTC.

The gene calls are TRBV7-2 and TRBJ1-3; tentatively, D is TRBD1 (5 bases). CDR3 length: 13 amino acids. Trimming shortened V by 0 bases and J by 6 bases, and 6 bases separated the two germline ends. In germline, CDR1 is SGHTA, CDR2 FQGNSA. CDR3 loop: CASSLARENTIYF. The DNA for the CDR3 is TGTGCCAGCAGCTTAGCCAGGGAAAACACCATATATTTT.

This clone has just one count. The chain is built from TRBV6-4 and TRBJ2-1; D might be TRBD2 (6 bases). The CDR3 is 14 amino acids. Per germline, CDR1 MRHNA and CDR2 SNTAGT. V was trimmed by 0 bases and J by 9 bases, leaving 12 bases between them. The CDR3 sequence is CASSDSTRLGEQFF. CDR3 bases: TGTGCCAGCAGTGACTCGACTAGACTCGGTGAGCAGTTCTTC.

The chain employs TRBV12-3 or TRBV12-4 and TRBJ1-1; a possible D gene is TRBD1 (6 bases). Trimming cost V 6 bases and J 7 bases, with 15 bases left between them. The CDR3 is 13 residues long. The CDR3 region is CASSGQQTFEAFF. Written as DNA, the CDR3 is TGTGCCAGCAGCGGACAGCAAACTTTTGAAGCTTTCTTT.

V usage is TRBV4-3 and J usage is TRBJ2-1, with D maybe TRBD1 (5 bases). Trimming took off 0 bases at V and 5 bases at J, with 17 bases between the two ends. The length of the CDR3 is 17 residues. Germline V gene data show CDR1 as LGHNA and CDR2 as YSLEER. The CDR3 nucleotides read TGCGCCAGCAGCCAAGATTTCCAGGGTGATTCTAACAATGAGCAGTTCTTC. Protein product: CASSQDFQGDSNNEQFF.

The rearrangement uses TRBV28 and TRBJ1-5; D might be TRBD1 (6 bases). Germline V lookup: CDR1 MDHEN, CDR2 SYDVKM. Trimming pared 9 bases from V and 5 bases from J, leaving 29 bases between. This CDR3 comprises 18 residues. CDR3 protein: CASSLVGARKGYYQPQHF. The CDR3 nucleotides read TGTGCCAGTTCCCTGGTGGGGGCGAGGAAGGGCTACTATCAGCCCCAGCATTTT.

The J gene is TRBJ2-2, the V gene TRBV4-2; tentatively, D is TRBD2 (6 bases). The V end lost 1 base, the J end lost 5 bases, and 8 bases lay between the germline ends. The CDR3 loop spans 14 amino acids. Looked up from germline, CDR1 is LGHNA and CDR2 is YNFKEQ. The DNA of the CDR3 is TGTGCCAGCAGCCAAGTCGGGGGAACCGGGGAGCTGTTTTTT. Translation: CASSQVGGTGELFF.

This clone has a handful of counts. The gene calls are TRBV20-1 and TRBJ1-1; the match to TRBD1 covers 7 bases. CDR3 size: 14 residues. Germline CDR1 reads DFQATT; CDR2 reads SNEGSKA (reference sequence). V dropped 3 bases and J dropped 1; count of bases not matched to a gene: 5. The CDR3 DNA follows: TGCAGTGCTAGTCCCCGACAGGGGAACACTGAAGCTTTCTTT. It yields the protein CSASPRQGNTEAFF.

This clone was counted between two and nine times. This same CDR3 is encoded by further DNA sequences in the sample. This chain uses TRBV5-1 with TRBJ1-6; 8 bases are a match to TRBD1. Looked up from germline, CDR1 is SGHRS and CDR2 is YFSETQ. J gave up 10 bases and V 4 bases, and 7 bases lay outside the gene matches. The length of the CDR3 is 14 residues. CDR3 protein: CASSPGQGNSPLHF. CDR3 DNA: TGCGCCAGCAGCCCTGGACAGGGTAACTCACCCCTCCACTTT. Based on the CDR3 plus reference TRBV5-1 and TRBJ1-6, the full variable domain is KAGVTQTPRYLIKTRGQQVTLSCSPISGHRSVSWYQQTPGQGLQFLFEYFSETQRNKGNFPGRFSGRQFSNSRSEMNVSTLELGDSALYLCASSPGQGNSPLHFGNGTRLTVT.

The chain uses TRBV18 and TRBJ1-2, with D possibly being TRBD1 (6 bases). The CDR3 has 13 amino acids. Germline CDR1 reads KGHSH; CDR2 reads LQKENI. Trimming pared 3 bases from V and 7 bases from J, leaving 12 bases between. CDR3 in amino acids: CASSPPGGSGYTF. In nucleotides, the CDR3 is TGTGCCAGCTCACCTCCGGGGGGCAGTGGCTACACCTTC. The full variable domain, in which reference TRBV18 and TRBJ1-2 provide the parts outside the CDR3, is NAGVMQNPRHLVRRRGQEARLRCSPMKGHSHVYWYRQLPEEGLKFMVYLQKENIIDESGMPKERFSAEFPKEGPSILRIQQVVRGDSAAYFCASSPPGGSGYTFGSGTRLTVV.

The gene calls are TRBV24-1 and TRBJ1-1, with 10 bases fitting TRBD1. With V trimmed by 5 bases and J by 0 bases, 2 bases remained unmatched. The germline V gene has CDR1 KGHDR and CDR2 SFDVKD. The CDR3 has 15 amino acids. The CDR3 DNA is TGTGCCACCAGTGCGGGACAGGGGCTGAACACTGAAGCTTTCTTT. It encodes CATSAGQGLNTEAFF.

This clone was observed a handful of times. The CDR3, as DNA: TGTGCCAGCAGCCTTTTTGTCGAGACTAGCATAAACTACGAGCAGTACTTC. Translation gives CASSLFVETSINYEQYF. The rearrangement uses TRBV28 and TRBJ2-7; the match to TRBD2 covers 7 bases. Germline values: CDR1 MDHEN, CDR2 SYDVKM. V trimming: 6 bases; J trimming: 3 bases; junction bases outside the gene matches: 17. CDR3 length: 17 residues. Complete variable domain (other parts from reference TRBV28 and TRBJ2-7): DVKVTQSSRYLVKRTGEKVFLECVQDMDHENMFWYRQDPGLGLRLIYFSYDVKMKEKGDIPEGYSVSREKKERFSLILESASTNQTSMYLCASSLFVETSINYEQYFGPGTRLTVT.

V gene TRBV28 combines with J gene TRBJ1-6, with a tentative D call TRBD1 (6 bases). This CDR3 comprises 14 residues. V was trimmed by 2 bases and J by 9 bases, leaving 11 bases between them. Germline V gene sequence: CDR1 MDHEN, CDR2 SYDVKM. The CDR3 loop reads CASSLRPGVSPLHF. DNA of the CDR3: TGTGCCAGCAGTTTACGTCCAGGGGTTTCACCCCTCCACTTT.

This chain connects TRBV6-1 to TRBJ2-1, with D perhaps TRBD2 (5 bases). Looked up from germline, CDR1 is MNHNS and CDR2 is SASEGT. V was shortened by 2 bases and J by 2 bases, with 10 bases between the two germline ends. This CDR3 is built from 15 residues. As DNA, the CDR3 is TGTGCCAGCAGTGAACGACGGGAACCCTACAATGAGCAGTTCTTC. Protein: CASSERREPYNEQFF.